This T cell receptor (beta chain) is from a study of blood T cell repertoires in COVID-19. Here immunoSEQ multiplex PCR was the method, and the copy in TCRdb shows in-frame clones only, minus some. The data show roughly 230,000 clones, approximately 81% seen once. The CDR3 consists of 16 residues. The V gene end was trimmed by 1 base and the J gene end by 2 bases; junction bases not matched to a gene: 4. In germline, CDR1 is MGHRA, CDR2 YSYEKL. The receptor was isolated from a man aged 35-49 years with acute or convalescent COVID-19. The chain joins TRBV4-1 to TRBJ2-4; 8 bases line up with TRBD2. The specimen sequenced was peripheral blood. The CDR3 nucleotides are TGCGCCAGCAGCCAAGGGGCGGGGGGCTCCAAAAACATTCAGTACTTC. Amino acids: CASSQGAGGSKNIQYF.